The sequence of this T cell receptor (beta chain) was determined in a study of cytomegalovirus exposure and HLA in healthy donors. Study information: For the approximately 400 genotyped donors, more than 80% fell within the Caucasian-associated ancestry cluster. General study points: V- and J-gene trimming in TCR beta was tied to a missense DCLRE1C variant by an analysis performed later. The study flagged 150 to 200 TCR beta chains as cytomegalovirus-associated. Reports credit the classifier with highly specific, highly sensitive diagnosis of cytomegalovirus status.

Details on this clone: Its antigen is as yet unknown.

CDR1 and CDR2 (germline): MNHEY, SVGAGI. The CDR3 totals 16 residues. V was clipped by 2 bases and J by 4 bases; unmatched bases: 8. Primers: 60 Vbeta forward and 13 Jbeta reverse. Profiling relied on immunoSEQ multiplex PCR, and the TCRdb table lists in-frame clones only, not all of them. Of 95,000 to 100,000 clones listed, about 80% are singletons. Sequencing input: PBMCs. The chain joins TRBV6-5 to TRBJ1-2; 9 bases are shared with TRBD1. This clonotype originated in a man aged 40-49 years in good health and CMV-seronegative. CDR3 region: CASSYVRTGGGYGYTF. The CDR3 DNA reads TGTGCCAGCAGTTACGTCCGAACAGGGGGCGGCTATGGCTACACCTTC.